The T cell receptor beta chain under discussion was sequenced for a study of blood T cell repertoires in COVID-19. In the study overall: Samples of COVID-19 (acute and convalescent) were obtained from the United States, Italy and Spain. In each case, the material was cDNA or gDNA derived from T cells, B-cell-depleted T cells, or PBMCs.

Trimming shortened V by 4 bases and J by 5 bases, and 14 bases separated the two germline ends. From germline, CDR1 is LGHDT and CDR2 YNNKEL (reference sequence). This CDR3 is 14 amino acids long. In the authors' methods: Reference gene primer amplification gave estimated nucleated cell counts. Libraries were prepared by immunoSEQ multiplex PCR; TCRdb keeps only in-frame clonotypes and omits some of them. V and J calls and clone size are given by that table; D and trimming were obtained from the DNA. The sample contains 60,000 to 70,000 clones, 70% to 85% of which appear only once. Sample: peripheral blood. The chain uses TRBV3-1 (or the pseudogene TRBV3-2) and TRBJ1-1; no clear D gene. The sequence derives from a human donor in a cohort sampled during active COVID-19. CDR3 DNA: TGTGCCAGCAGCCCCCCGAGGGATAGTACTGAAGCTTTCTTT. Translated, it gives CASSPPRDSTEAFF.